The 24 T cell receptor beta chains presented below share a single source sample, sequenced in a study of T-cell memory formation after mild COVID-19. TCRdb re-called the 5' RACE reads with MiXCR, one entry per CDR3 protein. The sample carries tens of thousands of distinct CDR3 sequences, over 12% recorded once. The sequencing input was PBMCs or a T cell subset sorted from them (not recorded which). All receptors derive from a man between 18 and 29 years old who had mild COVID-19 (a few samples of this study predate the infection). Cell type and time point are not known.

This clonotype was seen ten or more times. The V call is TRBV6-5, the J call TRBJ2-6; TRBD1 might be the D (5 bases). The germline V and J ends were trimmed by 6 bases and 0 bases, with 12 bases remaining between them. CDR1 is MNHEY and CDR2 is SVGAGI in the germline V gene. This CDR3 contains 16 residues. CDR3 nucleotides: TGTGCCAGCAGCCTAGACAGTCTCTCTGGGGCCAACGTCCTGACTTTC. This gives the protein CASSLDSLSGANVLTF.

The DNA of the CDR3 is TGCAGTATCAAGGACAGGGCAAGCGGGCAGTACTTC. Residues: CSIKDRASGQYF. The chain combines TRBV20-1 with TRBJ2-7; 8 bases fit TRBD1. V gave up 8 bases and J gave up 9 bases; unmatched junction bases: 12. The germline gives CDR1 DFQATT, CDR2 SNEGSKA (reference sequence). CDR3 length equals 12 residues.

Ten or more counts support this clonotype. J is TRBJ2-5 and V is TRBV29-1, with a possible D match to TRBD2 (5 bases). This CDR3 contains 13 residues. The V and J ends lost 7 bases and 1 base respectively, with 13 bases between them. Germline V gene lookup returns CDR1 SQVTM and CDR2 ANQGSEA. The CDR3 loop is CSAYLGVQETQYF. The CDR3 DNA reads TGCAGCGCATACCTCGGGGTCCAAGAGACCCAGTACTTC.

The chain employs TRBV6-2 or TRBV6-3 and TRBJ1-5, with 7 bases identical to TRBD1. V was clipped by 2 bases and J by 10 bases; unmatched bases: 2. The CDR3 spans 12 residues. In germline, CDR1 is MNHEY, CDR2 SVGEGT. DNA for the CDR3: TGTGCCAGCAGTTACGACAGGGCCCCCCAGCATTTT. This translates into CASSYDRAPQHF.

A few counts support this clonotype. The chain combines TRBV10-2 with TRBJ1-5, with 7 positions matching TRBD1. J gave up 5 bases and V 6 bases, and 7 bases lay outside the gene matches. The CDR3 contains 14 residues. From germline, CDR1 is WSHSY and CDR2 SAAADI. CDR3 region: CASSADRVDQPQHF. Written as DNA, the CDR3 is TGCGCCAGCAGCGCAGACAGGGTAGATCAGCCCCAGCATTTT.

The CDR3, as DNA: TGTGCCAGCAGCTTACTCGCAGGGGGCAATGAGCAGTTCTTC. Translating it yields CASSLLAGGNEQFF. The V gene is TRBV7-9, the J gene TRBJ2-1, with 7 bases identical to TRBD1. The CDR3 spans 14 residues. CDR1 and CDR2 from the germline V gene are SEHNR and FQNEAQ (reference sequence). V shed 2 bases and J 6 bases; nucleotides not matched to a gene: 4. Full variable domain (remainder filled in from reference TRBV7-9 and TRBJ2-1): DTGVSQNPRHKITKRGQNVTFRCDPISEHNRLYWYRQTLGQGPEFLTYFQNEAQLEKSRLLSDRFSAERPKGSFSTLEIQRTEQGDSAMYLCASSLLAGGNEQFFGPGTRLTVL.

This clonotype was observed a few times. The chain links TRBV7-2 to TRBJ1-2; D is unclear. CDR1 is SGHTA, CDR2 FQGNSA, per germline. The CDR3 runs to 15 residues. Trimming removed 0 bases at V and 5 bases at J, with 13 bases between. This CDR3 reads CASSLAVDGLYGYTF. The DNA of the CDR3 is TGTGCCAGCAGCTTAGCAGTGGACGGCCTTTATGGCTACACCTTC.

The rearrangement joins TRBV20-1 to TRBJ1-5; D not resolved. Between the trimmed V and J ends, which lost 0 bases and 0 bases, there was a span of 9 bases. This CDR3 contains 15 residues. Per germline, CDR1 DFQATT and CDR2 SNEGSKA (reference sequence). CDR3 DNA sequence: TGCAGTGCTAGAGATTGGCGGAATAGCAATCAGCCCCAGCATTTT. As protein: CSARDWRNSNQPQHF.

V is TRBV4-3 and J is TRBJ2-1, with D unclear. The V end lost 3 bases, the J end lost 6 bases, and 15 bases lay between the germline ends. CDR3 length equals 15 residues. CDR1 is LGHNA and CDR2 is YSLEER in the germline V gene. The CDR3 DNA sequence: TGCGCCAGCAGCCACACTTCCGGACCGTTCAATGAGCAGTTCTTC. It yields the protein CASSHTSGPFNEQFF.

This clonotype was seen only a few times. This chain uses TRBV5-4 with TRBJ2-7, with a weak D call TRBD2 (6 bases). The V gene lost 4 bases and the J gene lost 3 bases, with 14 bases spanning the gap. The CDR3 has 14 amino acids. Germline values: CDR1 SGHNT, CDR2 YYREEE (reference sequence). The CDR3 sequence: CASSPTGGVYEQYF. In DNA form, the CDR3 reads TGTGCCAGCAGCCCGACCGGGGGAGTCTACGAGCAGTACTTC.

This rearrangement joins TRBV27 to TRBJ2-2, with D unclear. The CDR3 is made up of 15 amino acids. CDR1 is MNHEY, CDR2 SMNVEV, per germline (reference sequence). Trimming stripped 3 bases from V and 4 bases from J, with 12 bases between. The CDR3 here is CASSLSLMGTGELFF. CDR3 bases: TGTGCCAGCAGTTTGAGTCTAATGGGCACCGGGGAGCTGTTTTTT.

The chain recombines TRBV4-3 with TRBJ1-2, with TRBD1 identical over 10 bases. The length of the CDR3 is 16 residues. Germline CDR1 LGHNA, CDR2 YSLEER. Trimming cost V 4 bases and J 2 bases; bases outside gene matches: 7. The CDR3 spells CASSPTPDRGNYGYTF. CDR3 sequence (DNA): TGCGCCAGCAGCCCCACTCCGGACAGGGGGAACTATGGCTACACCTTC.

The chain recombines TRBV7-6 with TRBJ2-6, with D perhaps matching TRBD2 (5 bases). The CDR3 spans 17 residues. V dropped 5 bases and J dropped 0 bases, with 14 bases sitting between them. CDR1 is SGHVS, CDR2 FNYEAQ, per germline. This CDR3 is CASSLRGFDSGANVLTF. The CDR3 region has the DNA TGTGCCAGCAGCCTCCGAGGGTTTGACTCTGGGGCCAACGTCCTGACTTTC.

This clonotype was detected a few times. The rearrangement joins TRBV29-1 to TRBJ2-3; D is undetermined. Trimming took 4 bases from V and 0 from J, leaving 17 bases between them. Germline values: CDR1 SQVTM, CDR2 ANQGSEA. The CDR3 runs to 16 residues. The CDR3, as DNA: TGCAGCGTTGTTGGCGGCCAGCGCGATAGCACAGATACGCAGTATTTT. Residues: CSVVGGQRDSTDTQYF.

V and J are TRBV11-2 and TRBJ1-2, with 9 positions matching TRBD1. V was clipped by 8 bases and J by 3 bases; unmatched bases: 7. The length of the CDR3 is 14 residues. Germline V gives CDR1 SGHAT, CDR2 FQNNGV. CDR3 nucleotide sequence: TGTGCCAGCGCGCAACAGGGGGCGGACTATGGCTACACCTTC. Amino acid sequence: CASAQQGADYGYTF.

In this sample, this clonotype turned up a few times. J is TRBJ1-2 and V is TRBV7-8; the match to TRBD1 covers 8 bases. The CDR3 loop spans 14 amino acids. The V gene end was trimmed by 7 bases and the J gene end by 3 bases; junction bases not matched to a gene: 7. The germline gives CDR1 SGHVS, CDR2 FQNEAQ. CDR3 sequence: CASTQGAVDYGYTF. The CDR3 DNA sequence: TGTGCCAGCACCCAGGGGGCGGTGGACTATGGCTACACCTTC.

The chain combines TRBV6-2 or TRBV6-3 with TRBJ2-1; no clear D. Germline lookup yields CDR1 MNHEY and CDR2 SVGEGT. CDR3 length equals 13 residues. Trimming shortened V by 6 bases and J by 7 bases, and 13 bases separated the two germline ends. CDR3 DNA: TGTGCCAGCAGCCCCACGACTTTAAATGAGCAGTTCTTC. Its protein product is CASSPTTLNEQFF.

This clonotype was detected a few times. The chain is built from TRBV28 and TRBJ2-3, with TRBD1 identical over 8 bases. Per germline, CDR1 MDHEN and CDR2 SYDVKM. V shed 6 bases, J shed 4 bases, and the junction held 9 bases outside the gene matches. The CDR3 runs to 15 residues. The CDR3 DNA reads as TGTGCCAGCAGCACTGGGACAGGTCGGGCAGATACGCAGTATTTT. Protein: CASSTGTGRADTQYF.

The rearrangement uses TRBV19 and TRBJ1-5; 7 positions agree with TRBD1. CDR1 is LNHDA, CDR2 SQIVND, per germline (reference sequence). V shed 2 bases, J shed 4 bases, and the junction held 17 bases outside the gene matches. The length of the CDR3 is 19 residues. CDR3 nucleotide sequence: TGTGCCAGTAGTATATGGAACAGGGGCTATCCCACGCCGAATCAGCCCCAGCATTTT. This gives the protein CASSIWNRGYPTPNQPQHF.

This clonotype turned up a few times. This chain's CDR3 is CASSLRQVSYEQYF. In DNA form, the CDR3 reads TGTGCCAGCAGCTTGCGACAGGTGTCCTACGAGCAGTACTTC. The J gene is TRBJ2-7, the V gene TRBV5-5; D is perhaps TRBD1 (6 bases). This CDR3 spans 14 amino acids. Germline lookup yields CDR1 SGHKS and CDR2 YYEKEE (reference sequence). Trimming left V 1 base short and J 1 base short, with 9 bases between.

This clonotype has more than one count but fewer than ten. This sequence joins TRBV5-1 and TRBJ1-2, with TRBD1 matching 8 bases. This CDR3 contains 13 residues. Germline lookup yields CDR1 SGHRS and CDR2 YFSETQ. The J segment lost 6 bases and the V segment lost 3 bases, leaving 4 bases of the junction unmatched. This CDR3 reads CASSYRGSDGYTF. CDR3 DNA sequence: TGCGCCAGCAGCTACAGGGGGTCGGATGGCTACACCTTC.

Ten or more counts support this clonotype. Here the CDR3 reads CAGQFQETQYF. CDR3 bases: TGTGCCGGACAGTTCCAAGAGACCCAGTACTTC. V and J are TRBV7-9 and TRBJ2-5; D may be TRBD1 (6 bases). Germline V gene lookup returns CDR1 SEHNR and CDR2 FQNEAQ (reference sequence). The ends were cut back, 11 bases at V and 1 base at J, with 8 bases in the middle. This CDR3 is built from 11 residues.

V is TRBV6-6 and J is TRBJ2-2; possibly TRBD1 for D (6 bases). V was pared by 6 bases and J by 8 bases, with 13 bases between. Germline V gene sequence: CDR1 MNHNY, CDR2 SVGAGI (reference sequence). The CDR3 has 13 amino acids. The CDR3 here is CASSSPGTGELFF. Here the CDR3 DNA reads TGTGCCAGCAGCAGTCCCGGGACAGGGGAGCTGTTTTTT.

This clonotype has just a few counts. The J gene is TRBJ2-5, the V gene TRBV4-1, with 9 bases aligning to TRBD2. With 2 bases clipped from V and 3 bases from J, the junction kept 1 base outside the gene matches. The germline V gene has CDR1 MGHRA and CDR2 YSYEKL. The CDR3 consists of 14 residues. This CDR3 reads CASSQLAGKETQYF. The CDR3 DNA is TGCGCCAGCAGCCAACTAGCGGGGAAAGAGACCCAGTACTTC.